Listed below are T cell receptor beta chains from one sample, sequenced in a study of T cell responses to AZD1222 COVID-19 vaccine. Here immunoSEQ multiplex PCR was the method, and the copy in TCRdb shows in-frame clones only, minus some. The sample shows 150,000 to 200,000 clones, more than 85% of them seen only once. This material consisted of peripheral blood, taken on day 0 of AZD1222 vaccination. These receptors all come from an adult in good health. The CDR3 runs from the conserved cysteine through the conserved F or W. Each record gives: V gene, D gene, clone size, J gene, CDR3 protein, CDR3 DNA. The D gene is left open where the match is weak. The size of a clone is reported for some rows only, either as once, few or many, or as a class for expanded clones.

v_gene: TRBV30; d_gene: NA; abundance: NA; j_gene: TRBJ1-2; CDR3aa: CAWSTGEDLPNYGYTF; CDR3nt: TGTGCCTGGAGTACCGGGGAAGACTTGCCTAACTATGGCTACACCTTC
v_gene: TRBV24-1; d_gene: TRBD1; abundance: once; j_gene: TRBJ2-5; CDR3aa: CATMRGQGETQYF; CDR3nt: TGTGCCACCATGAGGGGACAGGGGGAGACCCAGTACTTC
v_gene: TRBV10-3; d_gene: TRBD1; abundance: once; j_gene: TRBJ1-2; CDR3aa: CAITLGTGESLGYTF; CDR3nt: TGTGCCATCACCCTCGGGACAGGGGAAAGTCTTGGCTACACCTTC
v_gene: TRBV10-2; d_gene: NA; abundance: NA; j_gene: TRBJ2-1; CDR3aa: CASSESNEQFF; CDR3nt: TGCGCCAGCAGTGAAAGCAATGAGCAGTTCTTC
v_gene: TRBV9; d_gene: TRBD2; abundance: NA; j_gene: TRBJ2-5; CDR3aa: CASSAHSGTSGGAGETQYF; CDR3nt: TGTGCCAGCAGCGCCCACTCCGGGACTAGCGGGGGGGCCGGCGAGACCCAGTACTTC
v_gene: TRBV5-8; d_gene: NA; abundance: NA; j_gene: TRBJ2-6; CDR3aa: CASSFYRASAGANVLTF; CDR3nt: TGTGCCAGCAGCTTTTACAGGGCTTCGGCGGGGGCCAACGTCCTGACTTTC
v_gene: TRBV21-1; d_gene: NA; abundance: NA; j_gene: TRBJ1-3; CDR3aa: CASSKVKGDGNTIYF; CDR3nt: TGTGCCAGCAGCAAAGTTAAGGGAGATGGAAACACCATATATTTT
v_gene: TRBV13; d_gene: NA; abundance: NA; j_gene: TRBJ2-1; CDR3aa: CASSRGPDRLWFF; CDR3nt: TGTGCCAGCAGTCGGGGGCCGGATAGGCTGTGGTTCTTC
v_gene: TRBV19; d_gene: NA; abundance: NA; j_gene: TRBJ1-4; CDR3aa: CASSIAIPEKLFF; CDR3nt: TGTGCCAGTAGTATCGCAATCCCTGAAAAACTGTTTTTT
v_gene: TRBV24-1; d_gene: NA; abundance: NA; j_gene: TRBJ2-7; CDR3aa: CATSDLSGLEQYF; CDR3nt: TGTGCCACCAGTGATTTGTCAGGGCTCGAGCAGTACTTC
v_gene: TRBV5-6; d_gene: NA; abundance: NA; j_gene: TRBJ2-1; CDR3aa: CASIVGRGYNEQFF; CDR3nt: TGTGCCAGCATCGTCGGTCGAGGCTACAATGAGCAGTTCTTC
v_gene: TRBV28; d_gene: NA; abundance: NA; j_gene: TRBJ1-3; CDR3aa: CASLSNSYGNTIYF; CDR3nt: TGTGCCAGCCTCAGTAATTCTTATGGAAACACCATATATTTT
v_gene: TRBV7-6; d_gene: TRBD2; abundance: NA; j_gene: TRBJ2-2; CDR3aa: CASSLEASGNTGELFF; CDR3nt: TGTGCCAGCAGCTTAGAGGCTAGCGGGAACACCGGGGAGCTGTTTTTT
v_gene: TRBV5-1; d_gene: NA; abundance: NA; j_gene: TRBJ1-1; CDR3aa: CASSLGGGITEAFF; CDR3nt: TGCGCCAGCAGCTTGGGAGGGGGAATTACTGAAGCTTTCTTT
v_gene: TRBV7-6; d_gene: NA; abundance: NA; j_gene: TRBJ1-1; CDR3aa: CASSPGGQEAFF; CDR3nt: TGTGCCAGCAGCCCGGGGGGGCAGGAAGCTTTCTTT
v_gene: TRBV6-6; d_gene: TRBD1; abundance: NA; j_gene: TRBJ2-7; CDR3aa: CASSPGTGFGHEQYF; CDR3nt: TGTGCCAGCAGTCCCGGGACAGGGTTTGGACACGAGCAGTACTTC
v_gene: TRBV5-6; d_gene: TRBD1; abundance: NA; j_gene: TRBJ1-2; CDR3aa: CASSYGQGNYGYTF; CDR3nt: TGTGCCAGCAGCTATGGACAGGGAAACTATGGCTACACCTTC
v_gene: TRBV10-3; d_gene: NA; abundance: NA; j_gene: TRBJ1-1; CDR3aa: CATTGRDTEAFF; CDR3nt: TGTGCCACGACAGGACGGGACACTGAAGCTTTCTTT
v_gene: TRBV11-2; d_gene: NA; abundance: once; j_gene: TRBJ1-1; CDR3aa: CASSPRPDGMNTEAFF; CDR3nt: TGTGCCAGCAGCCCGCGGCCCGACGGGATGAACACTGAAGCTTTCTTT
v_gene: TRBV27; d_gene: TRBD1; abundance: NA; j_gene: TRBJ2-2; CDR3aa: CASSAPGQGATGELFF; CDR3nt: TGTGCCAGCAGTGCCCCGGGACAGGGGGCCACCGGGGAGCTGTTTTTT
v_gene: TRBV28; d_gene: TRBD2; abundance: NA; j_gene: TRBJ2-7; CDR3aa: CASSLPSSGFGQYF; CDR3nt: TGTGCCAGCAGTCTCCCCTCTAGCGGGTTTGGGCAGTACTTC